This is a list of T cell receptor beta chains from one sample in a study of OX40 agonist ivuxolimab in advanced cancers. Here immunoSEQ multiplex PCR was the method, and the copy in TCRdb shows in-frame clones only, minus some. The repertoire holds 80,000 or so clones, with roughly nine tenths as singletons. This material consisted of CD4+ or CD8+ T cells sorted from blood, taken in a trial of the OX40 agonist ivuxolimab. These TCRs come from an adult with an advanced solid tumor such as melanoma, head and neck, liver or kidney cancer. Each CDR3 is given with its conserved first and last residue. The order of the fields is clone size, D gene, J gene, V gene, CDR3 protein, CDR3 DNA. D genes are given only for firm matches. Some rows have no size entry. The others give once, few or many, or a class for an expanded clone.

>NA|NA|TRBJ1-5|TRBV28
CASSLGGRVDQPQHF
TGTGCCAGCAGTTTAGGCGGGAGGGTGGATCAGCCCCAGCATTTT
>once|TRBD1|TRBJ1-2|TRBV29-1
CSVGTGGGYTF
TGCAGCGTTGGGACAGGGGGAGGCTACACCTTC
>NA|NA|TRBJ1-4|TRBV10-3
CAISEGEKPFF
TGTGCCATCAGTGAGGGCGAAAAACCGTTTTTT
>NA|NA|TRBJ2-7|TRBV2
CARSVGDGGRGAGQYF
TGTGCCCGCAGTGTTGGGGACGGGGGGCGCGGGGCAGGGCAGTACTTC
>once|TRBD1|TRBJ2-7|TRBV27
CASSLSFGTGVTEQYF
TGTGCCAGCAGTTTATCGTTCGGGACAGGGGTAACCGAGCAGTACTTC
>few|NA|TRBJ1-3|TRBV6-5
CASTLSPGNTIYF
TGTGCCAGCACTCTATCCCCTGGAAACACCATATATTTT
>NA|TRBD1|TRBJ1-6|TRBV30
CAWSWGQENSPLHF
TGTGCCTGGAGTTGGGGACAGGAGAATTCACCCCTCCACTTT
>NA|TRBD1|TRBJ2-2|TRBV19
CASKRDRGNTGELFF
TGTGCCAGTAAGAGGGACAGGGGGAACACCGGGGAGCTGTTTTTT
>few|TRBD2|TRBJ2-3|TRBV19
CASSNPMGGDTQYF
TGTGCCAGTAGTAACCCCATGGGAGGGGATACGCAGTATTTT
>NA|NA|TRBJ2-7|TRBV28
CASTVRDSTYEQYF
TGTGCCAGCACCGTACGGGACTCGACCTACGAGCAGTACTTC
>NA|TRBD1|TRBJ1-2|TRBV27
CASKRTGDYYGYTF
TGTGCCAGCAAGAGGACAGGAGATTACTATGGCTACACCTTC
>NA|TRBD2|TRBJ2-1|TRBV7-2
CASSLRGNNEQFF
TGTGCCAGCAGCCTGCGGGGGAACAATGAGCAGTTCTTC
>NA|NA|TRBJ2-5|TRBV5-1
CASSLLAQETQYF
TGCGCCAGCAGCTTGCTGGCACAAGAGACCCAGTACTTC
>NA|NA|TRBJ1-5|TRBV19
CASSTGEAEPQHF
TGTGCCAGTAGTACAGGGGAAGCAGAACCCCAGCATTTT
>NA|NA|TRBJ2-2|TRBV11-2
CASSSQRAGELFF
TGTGCCAGCAGCTCCCAGAGGGCCGGGGAGCTGTTTTTT
>NA|TRBD2|TRBJ2-3|TRBV29-1
CSVQQRDLADTQYF
TGCAGCGTTCAACAGCGGGACCTAGCAGATACGCAGTATTTT
>NA|NA|TRBJ2-1|TRBV9
CASSPRDKYNEQFF
TGTGCCAGCAGCCCCCGGGACAAGTACAATGAGCAGTTCTTC